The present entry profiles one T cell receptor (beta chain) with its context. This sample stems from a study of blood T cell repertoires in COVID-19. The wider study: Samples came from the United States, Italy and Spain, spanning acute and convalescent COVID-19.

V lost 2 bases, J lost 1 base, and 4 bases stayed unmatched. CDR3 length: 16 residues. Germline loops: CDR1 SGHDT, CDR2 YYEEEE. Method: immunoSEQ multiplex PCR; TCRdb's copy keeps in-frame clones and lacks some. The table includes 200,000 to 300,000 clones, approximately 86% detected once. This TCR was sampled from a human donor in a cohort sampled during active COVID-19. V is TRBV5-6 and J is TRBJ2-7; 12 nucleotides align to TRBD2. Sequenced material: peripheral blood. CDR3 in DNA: TGTGCCAGCAGCTTTTCTAGCGGGAGGGAGTCCTACGAGCAGTACTTC. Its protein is CASSFSSGRESYEQYF.